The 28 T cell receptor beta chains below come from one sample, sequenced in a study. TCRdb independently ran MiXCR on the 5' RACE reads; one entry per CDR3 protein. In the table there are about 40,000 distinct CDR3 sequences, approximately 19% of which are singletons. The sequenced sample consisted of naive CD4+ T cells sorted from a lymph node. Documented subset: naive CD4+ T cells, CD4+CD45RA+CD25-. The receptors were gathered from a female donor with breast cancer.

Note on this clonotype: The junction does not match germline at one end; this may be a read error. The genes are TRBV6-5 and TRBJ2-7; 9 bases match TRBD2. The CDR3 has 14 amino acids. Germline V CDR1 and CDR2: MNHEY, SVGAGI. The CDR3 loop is CAGSRGGALYEQYF. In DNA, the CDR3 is TGTGCCGGCAGTCGCGGGGGGGCCTTATACGAGCAGTACTTC.

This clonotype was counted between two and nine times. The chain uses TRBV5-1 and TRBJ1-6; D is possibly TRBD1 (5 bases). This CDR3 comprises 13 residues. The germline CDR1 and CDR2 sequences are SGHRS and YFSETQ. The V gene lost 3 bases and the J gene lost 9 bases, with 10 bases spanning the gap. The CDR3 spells CASSSDKASPLHF. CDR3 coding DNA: TGCGCCAGCAGCTCGGACAAAGCTTCACCCCTCCACTTT.

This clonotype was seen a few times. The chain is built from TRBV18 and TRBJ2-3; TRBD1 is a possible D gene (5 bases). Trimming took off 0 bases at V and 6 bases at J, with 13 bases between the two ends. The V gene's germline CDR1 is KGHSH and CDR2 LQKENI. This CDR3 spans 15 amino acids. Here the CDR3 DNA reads TGTGCCAGCTCACCACCGGGCAGGGTGGAGGATACGCAGTATTTT. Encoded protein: CASSPPGRVEDTQYF.

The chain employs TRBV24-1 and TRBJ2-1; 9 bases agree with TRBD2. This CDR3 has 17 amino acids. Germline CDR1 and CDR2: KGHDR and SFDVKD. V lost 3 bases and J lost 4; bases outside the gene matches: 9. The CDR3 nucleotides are TGTGCCACCAGTGATGGAAAGACTAGCGGAGAATACAATGAGCAGTTCTTC. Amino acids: CATSDGKTSGEYNEQFF.

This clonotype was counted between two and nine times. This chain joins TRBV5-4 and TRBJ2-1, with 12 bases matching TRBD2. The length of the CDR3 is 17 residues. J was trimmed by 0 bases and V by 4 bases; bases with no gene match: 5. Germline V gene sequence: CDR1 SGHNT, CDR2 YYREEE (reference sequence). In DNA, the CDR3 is TGTGCCAGCAGCCCGACTAGCGGGAGTATCTCCTACAATGAGCAGTTCTTC. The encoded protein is CASSPTSGSISYNEQFF. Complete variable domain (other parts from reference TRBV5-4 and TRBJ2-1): ETGVTQSPTHLIKTRGQQVTLRCSSQSGHNTVSWYQQALGQGPQFIFQYYREEENGRGNFPPRFSGLQFPNYSSELNVNALELDDSALYLCASSPTSGSISYNEQFFGPGTRLTVL.

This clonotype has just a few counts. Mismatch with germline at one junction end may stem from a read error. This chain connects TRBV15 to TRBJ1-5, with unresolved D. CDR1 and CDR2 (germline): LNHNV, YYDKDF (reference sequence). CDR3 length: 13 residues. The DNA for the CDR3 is TGTGCCACCAGCCCAAATAGCGATCAGCCCCAGCATTTT. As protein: CATSPNSDQPQHF.

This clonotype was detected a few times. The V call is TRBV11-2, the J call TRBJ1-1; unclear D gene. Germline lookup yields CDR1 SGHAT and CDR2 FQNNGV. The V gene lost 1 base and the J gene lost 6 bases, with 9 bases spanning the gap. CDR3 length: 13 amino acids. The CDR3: CASSLVGMAEAFF. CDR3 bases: TGTGCCAGCAGCTTAGTAGGGATGGCTGAAGCTTTCTTT.

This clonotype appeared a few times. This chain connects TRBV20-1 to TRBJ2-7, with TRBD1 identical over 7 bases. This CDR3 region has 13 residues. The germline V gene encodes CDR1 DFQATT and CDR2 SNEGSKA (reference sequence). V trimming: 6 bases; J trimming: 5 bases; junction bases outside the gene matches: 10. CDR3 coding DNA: TGCAGTGCAACCCGGACAGGTGAGGACGAGCAGTACTTC. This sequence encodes CSATRTGEDEQYF.

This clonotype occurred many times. CDR3 DNA sequence: TGCAGTGCTAGAATTGTGGGGACAGGGGGCACCGAGCAGTACTTC. Protein: CSARIVGTGGTEQYF. The chain couples TRBV20-1 to TRBJ2-7; 12 bases align to TRBD1. CDR1 DFQATT and CDR2 SNEGSKA come from the germline V gene (reference sequence). Germline trimming cut 2 bases from V and 6 bases from J; bases unmatched to any gene: 8. The CDR3 has 15 residues.

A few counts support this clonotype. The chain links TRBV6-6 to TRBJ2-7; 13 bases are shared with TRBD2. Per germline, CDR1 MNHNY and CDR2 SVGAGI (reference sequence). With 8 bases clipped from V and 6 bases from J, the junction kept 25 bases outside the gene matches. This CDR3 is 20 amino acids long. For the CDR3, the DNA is TGTGCCAGCCCCCGGGGGCAGCCTTCGACTAGCGGGAGGCCCCGGGGCGAGCAGTACTTC. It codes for CASPRGQPSTSGRPRGEQYF.

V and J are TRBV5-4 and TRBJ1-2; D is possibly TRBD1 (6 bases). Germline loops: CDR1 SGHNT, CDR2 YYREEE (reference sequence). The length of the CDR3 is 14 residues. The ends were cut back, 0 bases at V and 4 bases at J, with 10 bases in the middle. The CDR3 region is CASSLAGVTYGYTF. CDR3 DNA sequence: TGTGCCAGCAGCTTGGCAGGGGTGACCTATGGCTACACCTTC.

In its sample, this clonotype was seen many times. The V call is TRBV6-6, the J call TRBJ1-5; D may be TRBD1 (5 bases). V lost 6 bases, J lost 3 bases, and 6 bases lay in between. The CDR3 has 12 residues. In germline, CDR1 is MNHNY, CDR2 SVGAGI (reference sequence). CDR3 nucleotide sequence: TGTGCCAGCAGGACAGCCAATCAGCCCCAGCATTTT. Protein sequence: CASRTANQPQHF.

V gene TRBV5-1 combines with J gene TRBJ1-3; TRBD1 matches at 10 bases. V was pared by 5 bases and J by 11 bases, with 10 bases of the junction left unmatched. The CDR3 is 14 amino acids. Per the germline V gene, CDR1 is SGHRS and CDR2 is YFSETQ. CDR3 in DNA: TGCGCCAGCAGTCAGGACAGGGGGAATGTCGCCATATATTTT. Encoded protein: CASSQDRGNVAIYF.

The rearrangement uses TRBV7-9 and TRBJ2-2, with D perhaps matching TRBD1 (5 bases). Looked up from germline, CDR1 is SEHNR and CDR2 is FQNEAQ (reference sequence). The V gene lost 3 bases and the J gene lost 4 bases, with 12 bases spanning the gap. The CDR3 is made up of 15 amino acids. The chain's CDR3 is CASSFRRATTGELFF. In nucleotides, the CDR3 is TGTGCCAGCAGCTTTCGCAGGGCAACCACCGGGGAGCTGTTTTTT.

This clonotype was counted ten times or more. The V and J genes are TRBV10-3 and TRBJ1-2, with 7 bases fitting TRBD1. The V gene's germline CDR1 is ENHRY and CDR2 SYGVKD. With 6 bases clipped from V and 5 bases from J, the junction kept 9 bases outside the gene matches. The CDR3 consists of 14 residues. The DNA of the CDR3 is TGTGCCATCAGCCCTATGGACAGGCTTTATGGCTACACCTTC. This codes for CAISPMDRLYGYTF.

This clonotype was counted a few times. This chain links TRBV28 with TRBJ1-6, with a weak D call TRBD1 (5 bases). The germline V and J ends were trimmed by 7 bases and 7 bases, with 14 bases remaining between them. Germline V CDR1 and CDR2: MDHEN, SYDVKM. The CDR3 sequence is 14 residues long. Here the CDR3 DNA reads TGTGCCAGCAACCCGTCGCAGGGCAATTCACCCCTCCACTTT. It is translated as CASNPSQGNSPLHF.

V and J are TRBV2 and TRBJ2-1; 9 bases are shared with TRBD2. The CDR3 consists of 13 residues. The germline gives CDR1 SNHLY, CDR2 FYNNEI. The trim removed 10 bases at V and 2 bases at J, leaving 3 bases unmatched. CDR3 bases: TGTGCCAAGACTAGCGGCACCTACAATGAGCAGTTCTTC. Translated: CAKTSGTYNEQFF. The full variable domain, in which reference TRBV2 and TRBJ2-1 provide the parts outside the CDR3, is EPEVTQTPSHQVTQMGQEVILRCVPISNHLYFYWYRQILGQKVEFLVSFYNNEISEKSEIFDDQFSVERPDGSNFTLKIRSTKLEDSAMYFCAKTSGTYNEQFFGPGTRLTVL.

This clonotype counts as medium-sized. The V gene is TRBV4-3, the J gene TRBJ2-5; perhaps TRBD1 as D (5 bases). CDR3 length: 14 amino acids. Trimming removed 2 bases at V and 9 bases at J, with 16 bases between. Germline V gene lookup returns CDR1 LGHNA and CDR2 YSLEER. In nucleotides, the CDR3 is TGCGCCAGCAGCCAATCTACGCGGACACGGGCCCAGTACTTC. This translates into CASSQSTRTRAQYF.

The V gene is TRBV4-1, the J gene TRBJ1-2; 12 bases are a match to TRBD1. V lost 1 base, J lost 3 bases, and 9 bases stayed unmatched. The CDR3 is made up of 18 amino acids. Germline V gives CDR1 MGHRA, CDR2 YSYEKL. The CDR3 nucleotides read TGCGCCAGCAGCCAAGTCTGGGACAGGGGGCGGGTTTACTATGGCTACACCTTC. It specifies CASSQVWDRGRVYYGYTF.

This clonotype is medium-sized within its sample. This chain's CDR3 is CASSPGALKAFF. Here the CDR3 DNA reads TGTGCCAGCAGTCCAGGGGCACTTAAAGCTTTCTTT. V is TRBV6-1 and J is TRBJ1-1; maybe TRBD1 (6 bases). The CDR3 contains 12 residues. Trimming took 5 bases from V and 9 from J, leaving 13 bases between them. Germline loops: CDR1 MNHNS, CDR2 SASEGT.

The CDR3 DNA reads as TGTGCCAGCTCGACCGAGGCCGGCGAGCAGTACGTC. This gives the protein CASSTEAGEQYV. The V and J genes are TRBV18 and TRBJ2-7, with D unclear. The CDR3 length is 12 residues. From germline, CDR1 is KGHSH and CDR2 LQKENI. The ends were cut back, 6 bases at V and 6 bases at J, with 12 bases in the middle.

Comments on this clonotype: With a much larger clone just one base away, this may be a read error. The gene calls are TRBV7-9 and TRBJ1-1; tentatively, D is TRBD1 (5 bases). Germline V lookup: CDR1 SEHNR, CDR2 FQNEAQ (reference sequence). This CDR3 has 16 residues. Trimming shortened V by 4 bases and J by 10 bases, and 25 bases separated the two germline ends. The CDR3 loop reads CASSSPNRDGGLGAFF. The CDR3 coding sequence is TGTGCCAGCAGCTCCCCTAACCGGGACGGGGGACTCGGAGCTTTCTTT.

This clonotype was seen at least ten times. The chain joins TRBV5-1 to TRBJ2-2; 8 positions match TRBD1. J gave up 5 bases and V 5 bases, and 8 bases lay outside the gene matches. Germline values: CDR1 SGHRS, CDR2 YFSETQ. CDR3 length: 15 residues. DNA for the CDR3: TGCGCCAGCAGTGCCGGGACAGGCAAAACCGGGGAGCTGTTTTTT. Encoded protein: CASSAGTGKTGELFF.

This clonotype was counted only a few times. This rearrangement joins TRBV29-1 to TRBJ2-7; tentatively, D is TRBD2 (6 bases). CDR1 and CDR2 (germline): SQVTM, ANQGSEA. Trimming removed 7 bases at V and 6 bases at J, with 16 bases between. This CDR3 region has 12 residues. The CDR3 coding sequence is TGCAGCGGGGGACTTACCGTGGGCGAGCAGTACTTC. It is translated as CSGGLTVGEQYF.

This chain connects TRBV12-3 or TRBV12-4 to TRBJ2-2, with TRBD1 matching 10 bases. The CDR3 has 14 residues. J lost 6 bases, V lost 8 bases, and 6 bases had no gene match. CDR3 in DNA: TGTGCCAGCGGCCTGGGACAGGGGCCCGGGGAGCTGTTTTTT. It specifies CASGLGQGPGELFF.

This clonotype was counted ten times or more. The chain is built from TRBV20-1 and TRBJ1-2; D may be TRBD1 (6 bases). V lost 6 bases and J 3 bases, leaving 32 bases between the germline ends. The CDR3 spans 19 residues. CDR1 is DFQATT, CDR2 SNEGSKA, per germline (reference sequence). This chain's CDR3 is CSAVVLGIQGLGTYYGYTF. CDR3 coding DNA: TGCAGTGCGGTAGTCTTAGGAATTCAGGGGTTGGGGACTTACTATGGCTACACCTTC.

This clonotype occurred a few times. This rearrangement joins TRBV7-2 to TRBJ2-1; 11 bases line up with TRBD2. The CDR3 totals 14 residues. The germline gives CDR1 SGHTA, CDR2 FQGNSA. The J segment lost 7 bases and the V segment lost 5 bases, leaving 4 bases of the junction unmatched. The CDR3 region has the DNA TGTGCCAGCAGCATCACTAGCGGGAGAAATGAGCAGTTCTTC. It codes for CASSITSGRNEQFF.

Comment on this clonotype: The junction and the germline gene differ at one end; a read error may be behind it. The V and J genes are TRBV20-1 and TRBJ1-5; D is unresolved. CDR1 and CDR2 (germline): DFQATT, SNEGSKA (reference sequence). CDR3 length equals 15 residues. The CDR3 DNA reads TGCAGTGCTAGAGAGGCCCAGAGGTTTGGTCAGCCCCGGCATTTT. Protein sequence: CSAREAQRFGQPRHF.